The 32 T cell receptor beta chains below were found in one sample sequenced in a study of shared clonotypes between healthy human individuals (dated by TCRdb to the early 2020s). The library was built by means of the immunoSEQ multiplex PCR assay. TCRdb holds this immuneACCESS table with in-frame rearrangements only. Some clones are missing; in checked studies, unresolved V genes explain under half, and the rest has no known cause. The sample table holds millions of clones, of which over 85% were seen once. The top ten clonotypes cover under 0.15% of the sample. The specimen sequenced was naive CD4+ T cells sorted from blood. In light of the paper, this sample's cell subset or site label describes: CD45RA+ positively selected. The receptor set was obtained from a man younger than 35 in good health.

The chain joins TRBV14 to TRBJ2-7, with 7 bases matching TRBD1. Trimming removed 4 bases from V and 3 bases from J; junction bases left unmatched: 6. CDR1 and CDR2 (germline): SGHDN, FVKESK. The CDR3 extends over 14 amino acids. CDR3 coding DNA: TGTGCCAGCAGCCGACAGGGAACCGTCTACGAGCAGTACTTC. Translation gives CASSRQGTVYEQYF.

Concerning this clone itself: The sample has other DNA sequences that encode this CDR3 too. The chain has TRBV6-5 and TRBJ1-3, with D possibly being TRBD1 (6 bases). The CDR3 sequence is 16 residues long. V dropped 0 bases and J dropped 0 bases, with 9 bases sitting between them. CDR1 is MNHEY and CDR2 is SVGAGI in the germline V gene. The CDR3 sequence: CASSYSGQNSGNTIYF. DNA for the CDR3: TGTGCCAGCAGTTACTCCGGACAGAACTCTGGAAACACCATATATTTT.

On this clone: Distinct nucleotide sequences in the sample also encode this CDR3. The chain uses TRBV6-5 and TRBJ2-3; D is ambiguous. V lost 1 base and J lost 0, with 2 bases in between. The germline CDR1 and CDR2 sequences are MNHEY and SVGAGI. The CDR3 is 13 residues long. The CDR3 protein is CASSYFSTDTQYF. CDR3 nucleotide sequence: TGTGCCAGCAGTTACTTCAGCACAGATACGCAGTATTTT.

There are many counts of this clone. The chain is built from TRBV10-3 and TRBJ2-7; 7 nucleotides agree with TRBD1. The CDR3 loop spans 17 amino acids. Trimming took 6 bases from V and 1 from J; bases not matched to a gene: 15. Germline V gives CDR1 ENHRY, CDR2 SYGVKD. The CDR3 spells CAISVDPPGQLSYEQYF. The CDR3 region has the DNA TGTGCCATCAGCGTTGATCCCCCGGGACAGTTATCCTACGAGCAGTACTTC.

V is TRBV19 and J is TRBJ1-5, with 11 bases matching TRBD1. V was pared by 2 bases and J by 3 bases, with 6 bases of the junction left unmatched. CDR1 is LNHDA, CDR2 SQIVND, per germline (reference sequence). The CDR3 extends over 17 amino acids. The CDR3 bases are TGTGCCAGTAGTATAACTAGGGACAGGGGGTTCAATCAGCCCCAGCATTTT. Translation: CASSITRDRGFNQPQHF.

This clone has ten or more counts. One end of the junction fails to match germline, which may point to a read error. The V gene is TRBV7-7, the J gene TRBJ2-2, with a possible D match to TRBD2 (5 bases). Germline V gene lookup returns CDR1 SSHAT and CDR2 FNYEAQ (reference sequence). The CDR3 runs 13 residues. CDR3 nucleotide sequence: TGTGCTAGCAGCTTCCGGGATGGCGGGGAGCTGTTTTTT. Protein sequence: CASSFRDGGELFF.

Details on this clone: The identical CDR3 is also encoded by other nucleotide sequences in the sample. The chain carries TRBV5-1 and TRBJ2-2; 8 bases align to TRBD2. V lost 0 bases, J lost 2 bases, and 3 bases stayed unmatched. Germline V lookup: CDR1 SGHRS, CDR2 YFSETQ. This CDR3 comprises 16 residues. The CDR3 loop is CASSLVAGTNTGELFF. The CDR3 DNA reads as TGCGCCAGCAGCTTGGTAGCGGGAACCAACACCGGGGAGCTGTTTTTT. The variable domain in full, completed from reference TRBV5-1 and TRBJ2-2, reads KAGVTQTPRYLIKTRGQQVTLSCSPISGHRSVSWYQQTPGQGLQFLFEYFSETQRNKGNFPGRFSGRQFSNSRSEMNVSTLELGDSALYLCASSLVAGTNTGELFFGEGSRLTVL.

This chain joins TRBV7-2 and TRBJ1-6, with TRBD1 as a possible D gene (6 bases). The CDR3 has 15 amino acids. The germline V gene encodes CDR1 SGHTA and CDR2 FQGNSA. V was trimmed by 1 base and J by 6 bases, leaving 10 bases between them. The CDR3 reads CASSLVTGINSPLHF. In DNA, the CDR3 is TGTGCCAGCAGCTTAGTTACAGGGATTAATTCACCCCTCCACTTT. The full variable domain, completed using reference TRBV7-2 and TRBJ1-6, is GAGVSQSPSNKVTEKGKDVELRCDPISGHTALYWYRQSLGQGLEFLIYFQGNSAPDKSGLPSDRFSAERTGGSVSTLTIQRTQQEDSAVYLCASSLVTGINSPLHFGNGTRLTVT.

The chain combines TRBV5-1 with TRBJ2-7; 10 bases align to TRBD1. The germline CDR1 and CDR2 sequences are SGHRS and YFSETQ. The CDR3 totals 17 residues. The J segment lost 6 bases and the V segment lost 4 bases, leaving 16 bases of the junction unmatched. The DNA of the CDR3 is TGCGCCAGCAGCCAGGAGCCGCCCGGGACAGGGGCCCTCGAGCAGTACTTC. This translates into CASSQEPPGTGALEQYF.

Turning to this clone: A much larger clone sits a single nucleotide away, making a read error possible. The genes are TRBV7-8 and TRBJ2-7, with D unresolved. Germline assignment: CDR1 SGHVS and CDR2 FQNEAQ. The CDR3 consists of 12 residues. This CDR3 reads CASSLGPYGQYF. The CDR3, as DNA: TGTGCCAGCAGCTTAGGCCCCTACGGGCAGTACTTC.

The chain uses TRBV5-6 and TRBJ2-3; no clear D gene. The ends were cut back, 2 bases at V and 2 bases at J, with 9 bases in the middle. This CDR3 spans 14 amino acids. Germline V gene sequence: CDR1 SGHDT, CDR2 YYEEEE. CDR3 DNA sequence: TGTGCCAGCAGCTTCTTGGGAACCACAGATACGCAGTATTTT. The encoded protein is CASSFLGTTDTQYF. The whole variable domain, filled in from reference TRBV5-6 and TRBJ2-3, reads DAGVTQSPTHLIKTRGQQVTLRCSPKSGHDTVSWYQQALGQGPQFIFQYYEEEERQRGNFPDRFSGHQFPNYSSELNVNALLLGDSALYLCASSFLGTTDTQYFGPGTRLTVL.

The chain couples TRBV6-1 to TRBJ1-2; 7 bases fit TRBD1. The CDR3 spans 14 residues. Germline CDR1 MNHNS, CDR2 SASEGT. With V trimmed by 5 bases and J by 6 bases, 9 bases remained unmatched. This CDR3 reads CASSSQGGADGYTF. The CDR3 bases are TGTGCCAGCAGTTCTCAGGGGGGAGCGGATGGCTACACCTTC.

The V call is TRBV11-2, the J call TRBJ1-6; D gene uncertain. Looked up from germline, CDR1 is SGHAT and CDR2 is FQNNGV. V shed 5 bases and J shed 5 bases, with 13 bases lying between them. This CDR3 region has 15 residues. The CDR3 DNA sequence: TGTGCCAGCAGCCTCGGGGTGGTAGATAATTCACCCCTCCACTTT. This encodes CASSLGVVDNSPLHF.

The chain couples TRBV6-1 to TRBJ1-3; the D is unclear. V dropped 4 bases and J dropped 4 bases, with 8 bases sitting between them. The length of the CDR3 is 13 residues. Germline V gives CDR1 MNHNS, CDR2 SASEGT. Here the CDR3 DNA reads TGTGCCAGCAGTGGAATGATCGGAAACACCATATATTTT. Translation: CASSGMIGNTIYF.

The chain uses TRBV6-1 and TRBJ1-3, with D uncertain. The ends were cut back, 0 bases at V and 0 bases at J, with 9 bases in the middle. Germline V gene data show CDR1 as MNHNS and CDR2 as SASEGT. CDR3 size: 16 residues. The CDR3 DNA reads as TGTGCCAGCAGTGAAGCGCTTCGCTTCTCTGGAAACACCATATATTTT. Protein product: CASSEALRFSGNTIYF.

The chain carries TRBV19 and TRBJ2-7; D is undetermined. The CDR3 covers 14 residues. V lost 2 bases and J 4 bases, leaving 12 bases between the germline ends. The germline gives CDR1 LNHDA, CDR2 SQIVND (reference sequence). The CDR3 DNA is TGTGCCAGTAGTATAACGTCCCTCTCGTACGAGCAGTACTTC. Amino acid sequence: CASSITSLSYEQYF.

Of note for this clone: This sample also contains other DNA sequences that code for the same CDR3. The chain uses TRBV18 and TRBJ2-3; D is unclear. Germline lookup yields CDR1 KGHSH and CDR2 LQKENI. This CDR3 spans 12 amino acids. V was shortened by 6 bases and J by 1 base, with 5 bases between the two germline ends. The DNA of the CDR3 is TGTGCCAGCTCTCCAGGCACAGATACGCAGTATTTT. It codes for CASSPGTDTQYF.

The rearrangement joins TRBV2 to TRBJ2-1; a weak D match, TRBD1 (5 bases). Germline values: CDR1 SNHLY, CDR2 FYNNEI. V lost 6 bases and J 8 bases, leaving 8 bases between the germline ends. The CDR3 runs to 11 residues. CDR3 sequence: CASRTRDEQFF. The CDR3 DNA follows: TGTGCCAGCAGAACCAGGGATGAGCAGTTCTTC.

This sequence joins TRBV10-3 and TRBJ2-1; 10 positions agree with TRBD1. Germline V gene data show CDR1 as ENHRY and CDR2 as SYGVKD. The CDR3 totals 14 residues. V trimming: 6 bases; J trimming: 4 bases; junction bases outside the gene matches: 3. The CDR3 protein is CAISGGQGYNEQFF. As DNA, the CDR3 is TGTGCCATCAGCGGGGGACAGGGGTACAATGAGCAGTTCTTC.

The chain employs TRBV7-9 and TRBJ2-7; 9 bases line up with TRBD1. Germline CDR1 is SEHNR and CDR2 is FQNEAQ (reference sequence). The length of the CDR3 is 16 residues. The ends lost 0 bases at V and 2 bases at J; junction bases unmatched: 5. The CDR3 nucleotides read TGTGCCAGCAGCTTAGCGAGAGGACAGGGGCCCTACGAGCAGTACTTC. This codes for CASSLARGQGPYEQYF.

The rearrangement links TRBV18 to TRBJ2-4; D may match TRBD1 or TRBD2 (6 bases each). The CDR3 covers 13 residues. V was clipped by 3 bases and J by 8 bases, with 11 bases between them. Looked up from germline, CDR1 is KGHSH and CDR2 is LQKENI. The CDR3 is CASSPRGLDIQYF. Here the CDR3 DNA reads TGTGCCAGCTCACCTCGGGGGCTAGACATTCAGTACTTC.

On this clone itself: Within the sample, other DNA sequences also encode this same CDR3. This chain joins TRBV7-6 and TRBJ2-7, with D maybe TRBD2 (6 bases). The V and J ends lost 4 bases and 2 bases respectively, with 12 bases between them. This CDR3 is built from 14 residues. The germline V gene has CDR1 SGHVS and CDR2 FNYEAQ. This CDR3 is CASSSRPGAYEQYF. CDR3 in DNA: TGTGCCAGCAGCTCAAGGCCGGGGGCCTACGAGCAGTACTTC.

Remarks on this clone: The same CDR3 can be traced to other DNA sequences in this sample. The V and J genes are TRBV6-1 and TRBJ2-7, with a tentative D call TRBD1 (5 bases). With 7 bases removed from V and 3 bases from J, the gap between germline ends came to 7 bases. The CDR3 sequence is 11 residues long. The germline gives CDR1 MNHNS, CDR2 SASEGT. CDR3 sequence: CASTDSYEQYF. Written as DNA, the CDR3 is TGTGCCAGCACCGACAGCTACGAGCAGTACTTC.

The V call is TRBV30, the J call TRBJ1-4; D uncertain. Germline V gene lookup returns CDR1 GTSNPN and CDR2 SVGIG (reference sequence). V lost 1 base, J lost 13 bases, and 10 bases lay in between. This CDR3 has 11 amino acids. CDR3 in DNA: TGTGCCTGGAGTGCCCATATTGGACTGTTTTTT. Its protein product is CAWSAHIGLFF.

V usage is TRBV7-9 and J usage is TRBJ2-1; 10 bases agree with TRBD1. The CDR3 is 17 amino acids. CDR1 is SEHNR, CDR2 FQNEAQ, per germline (reference sequence). V lost 0 bases and J lost 4; bases outside the gene matches: 6. The CDR3 DNA reads as TGTGCCAGCAGCTTAGCCCGACAGGGGGCCGCTTACAATGAGCAGTTCTTC. Translation: CASSLARQGAAYNEQFF.

The chain is built from TRBV19 and TRBJ2-6; 10 nucleotides align to TRBD1. Germline CDR1 and CDR2: LNHDA and SQIVND (reference sequence). With V trimmed by 2 bases and J by 1 base, 8 bases remained unmatched. The CDR3 spans 19 residues. The CDR3 DNA follows: TGTGCCAGTAGTATAAGGAGACAGGGGGCGCCTTCTGGGGCCAACGTCCTGACTTTC. Its translation: CASSIRRQGAPSGANVLTF.

Concerning this clone itself: Other DNA sequences from this sample encode an identical CDR3 as well. The rearrangement uses TRBV5-1 and TRBJ2-3; either TRBD1 or TRBD2 may supply D (5 bases each). Germline CDR1 SGHRS, CDR2 YFSETQ. Trimming cost V 4 bases and J 1 base, with 7 bases left between them. The CDR3 spans 13 residues. The CDR3 DNA follows: TGCGCCAGCAGCCTGGGGGGCACAGATACGCAGTATTTT. Protein sequence: CASSLGGTDTQYF.

The V gene is TRBV19, the J gene TRBJ1-6, with D possibly TRBD1 on 6 matching bases. Germline-derived CDR1 and CDR2 are LNHDA and SQIVND (reference sequence). This CDR3 is 16 amino acids long. The ends were cut back, 1 base at V and 9 bases at J, with 16 bases in the middle. CDR3 sequence reads: CASSIGGTTGGSPLHF. CDR3 DNA sequence: TGTGCCAGTAGTATAGGGGGGACAACCGGCGGTTCACCCCTCCACTTT.

The gene calls are TRBV7-2 and TRBJ2-3, with unresolved D. Germline values: CDR1 SGHTA, CDR2 FQGNSA. The CDR3 loop spans 15 amino acids. Between the trimmed V and J ends, which lost 0 bases and 1 base, there was a span of 8 bases. In DNA, the CDR3 is TGTGCCAGCAGCTTAGCTTCCACGGGCACAGATACGCAGTATTTT. Translation: CASSLASTGTDTQYF.

The CDR3 DNA follows: TGTGCCAGCAGCCTAGAGGGGACCCTGGATTCACCCCTCCACTTT. It codes for CASSLEGTLDSPLHF. The J gene is TRBJ1-6, the V gene TRBV7-9; perhaps TRBD1 as D (5 bases). Trimming took off 5 bases at V and 8 bases at J, with 16 bases between the two ends. The CDR3 covers 15 residues. The germline V gene encodes CDR1 SEHNR and CDR2 FQNEAQ (reference sequence).

V is TRBV4-3 and J is TRBJ2-1, with D maybe TRBD2 (9 bases). Germline V gives CDR1 LGHNA, CDR2 YSLEER. V lost 0 bases to trimming and J lost 7 bases, with 19 bases between them. The CDR3 has 17 residues. CDR3 sequence: CASSQEAGGSGRNEQFF. For the CDR3, the DNA is TGCGCCAGCAGCCAAGAAGCAGGGGGCAGCGGGAGGAATGAGCAGTTCTTC.

V is TRBV15 and J is TRBJ2-5; D uncertain. Germline lookup yields CDR1 LNHNV and CDR2 YYDKDF (reference sequence). V shed 2 bases and J shed 1 base, with 2 bases lying between them. The CDR3 loop spans 12 amino acids. The CDR3 DNA is TGTGCCACCAGCAGACCCCAAGAGACCCAGTACTTC. This codes for CATSRPQETQYF.